The rows below give T cell receptor beta chains drawn from one sample of a study of CD4 T cells in relation to SARS-CoV-2 and coronaviruses. The assay was immunoSEQ multiplex PCR, and TCRdb's table has in-frame clones only and misses some. The sample includes approximately 50,000 clones, under 95% of them seen just once. Material for sequencing was naive CD4+ T cells from PBMCs. These receptors were taken from an adult with COVID-19. The CDR3 runs from the conserved cysteine through the conserved F or W. Fields, in order: V gene, clone size, D gene, J gene, CDR3 DNA, CDR3 protein. The D gene is left open where the match is weak. A row's size may be missing; if present it is once, few, many or a size class.

v_gene: TRBV5-8
abundance: -
d_gene: -
j_gene: TRBJ1-1
CDR3nt: TGTGCCAGCAGCTTTGCAGGGTGGAACACTGAAGCTTTCTTT
CDR3aa: CASSFAGWNTEAFF

v_gene: TRBV2
abundance: -
d_gene: -
j_gene: TRBJ1-5
CDR3nt: TGTGCCAGCAGTGAATGGGGAGGAGGAAATCAGCCCCAGCATTTT
CDR3aa: CASSEWGGGNQPQHF

v_gene: TRBV7-9
abundance: -
d_gene: -
j_gene: TRBJ1-3
CDR3nt: TGTGCCAGCAGCCCCGGACTTCGAGCCGCTGGAAACACCATATATTTT
CDR3aa: CASSPGLRAAGNTIYF

v_gene: TRBV29-1
abundance: -
d_gene: -
j_gene: TRBJ2-3
CDR3nt: TGCAGCGGGAGGAGGACAGAGACTGATACGCAGTATTTT
CDR3aa: CSGRRTETDTQYF

v_gene: TRBV5-1
abundance: -
d_gene: TRBD1
j_gene: TRBJ2-3
CDR3nt: TGCGCCAGCAGCTTGTCAGGGGGCGGAGATACGCAGTATTTT
CDR3aa: CASSLSGGGDTQYF

v_gene: TRBV28
abundance: -
d_gene: -
j_gene: TRBJ2-3
CDR3nt: TGTGCCAGCAGTTTAAGCACAGATACGCAGTATTTT
CDR3aa: CASSLSTDTQYF

v_gene: TRBV28
abundance: -
d_gene: -
j_gene: TRBJ2-7
CDR3nt: TGTGCCAGCAGATTTAGGTCCTACGAGCAGTACTTC
CDR3aa: CASRFRSYEQYF

v_gene: TRBV4-1
abundance: -
d_gene: -
j_gene: TRBJ1-5
CDR3nt: TGCGCCAGCAGCCGAAGTAAGGAGAGCAATCAGCCCCAGCATTTT
CDR3aa: CASSRSKESNQPQHF

v_gene: TRBV6-5
abundance: -
d_gene: -
j_gene: TRBJ1-5
CDR3nt: TGTGCCAGCAACCCTACAGGGCAGAGCAATCAGCCCCAGCATTTT
CDR3aa: CASNPTGQSNQPQHF

v_gene: TRBV6-2/TRBV6-3
abundance: -
d_gene: -
j_gene: TRBJ1-2
CDR3nt: TGTGCCAGCAGTTATTACACCCCGGGAGGCTACACCTTC
CDR3aa: CASSYYTPGGYTF

v_gene: TRBV18
abundance: -
d_gene: TRBD2
j_gene: TRBJ2-5
CDR3nt: TGTGCCAGCTCAAACGGACTAGCGGGAGTAGGAGAGACCCAGTACTTC
CDR3aa: CASSNGLAGVGETQYF

v_gene: TRBV10-3
abundance: -
d_gene: TRBD1
j_gene: TRBJ1-1
CDR3nt: TGTGCCATCAGTGAGATAGGGAAGGGACAGAACCAGAACACTGAAGCTTTCTTT
CDR3aa: CAISEIGKGQNQNTEAFF

v_gene: TRBV5-4
abundance: -
d_gene: -
j_gene: TRBJ2-5
CDR3nt: TGTGCCAGCAGCTTGGACAGTGGAGAGACCCAGTACTTC
CDR3aa: CASSLDSGETQYF

v_gene: TRBV12-5
abundance: -
d_gene: -
j_gene: TRBJ1-4
CDR3nt: TGTGCTAGGGTTCGGGGAGAAAAACTGTTTTTT
CDR3aa: CARVRGEKLFF

v_gene: TRBV7-8
abundance: once
d_gene: -
j_gene: TRBJ1-2
CDR3nt: TGTGCCAGCAGCTTTAATAACAGTCCCTATGGCTACACCTTC
CDR3aa: CASSFNNSPYGYTF

v_gene: TRBV5-6
abundance: -
d_gene: TRBD1
j_gene: TRBJ2-5
CDR3nt: TGTGCCAGCAGACACGGGACAGGGGGAGAGACCCAGTACTTC
CDR3aa: CASRHGTGGETQYF

v_gene: TRBV18
abundance: -
d_gene: TRBD2
j_gene: TRBJ2-3
CDR3nt: TGTGCCAGCTCACCAGGGACTAGCGGGAGGGATACGCAGTATTTT
CDR3aa: CASSPGTSGRDTQYF

v_gene: TRBV28
abundance: -
d_gene: -
j_gene: TRBJ2-2
CDR3nt: TGTGCCAGCAGCCGTCCACCGAACACCGGGGAGCTGTTTTTT
CDR3aa: CASSRPPNTGELFF

v_gene: TRBV7-2
abundance: -
d_gene: -
j_gene: TRBJ2-1
CDR3nt: TGTGCCAGCAGCTTAAGGCTAGGGGGAGGGAGCTCCTACAATGAGCAGTTCTTC
CDR3aa: CASSLRLGGGSSYNEQFF

v_gene: TRBV7-2
abundance: once
d_gene: -
j_gene: TRBJ2-7
CDR3nt: TGTGCCAGCAGCTTATTCCACGGGGACTACGAGCAGTACTTC
CDR3aa: CASSLFHGDYEQYF

v_gene: TRBV18
abundance: -
d_gene: -
j_gene: TRBJ2-7
CDR3nt: TGTGCCAGCTCACTCGAGACACAGAGCGAGCAGTACTTC
CDR3aa: CASSLETQSEQYF

v_gene: TRBV7-9
abundance: -
d_gene: -
j_gene: TRBJ2-7
CDR3nt: TGTGCCAGCAGTGTCGGGGTAACCTACGAGCAGTACTTC
CDR3aa: CASSVGVTYEQYF

v_gene: TRBV30
abundance: -
d_gene: -
j_gene: TRBJ1-3
CDR3nt: TGTGCCTGGAGACCGGCGAACACCATATATTTT
CDR3aa: CAWRPANTIYF

v_gene: TRBV10-3
abundance: -
d_gene: TRBD2
j_gene: TRBJ2-1
CDR3nt: TGTGCCATCAGTGATTCGCTAGCGGGAGCGGGTGAGCAGTTCTTC
CDR3aa: CAISDSLAGAGEQFF

v_gene: TRBV11-1
abundance: -
d_gene: -
j_gene: TRBJ2-1
CDR3nt: TGTGCCAGCAGCTTAGTGTCCGGTAGGGATGAGCAGTTCTTC
CDR3aa: CASSLVSGRDEQFF

v_gene: TRBV18
abundance: -
d_gene: -
j_gene: TRBJ1-1
CDR3nt: TGTGCCAGCTCACCAGGTACATCTGAAGCTTTCTTT
CDR3aa: CASSPGTSEAFF

v_gene: TRBV15
abundance: -
d_gene: -
j_gene: TRBJ2-3
CDR3nt: TGTGCCACCAGCACCCCTACCGGGGCGGAGTATTTT
CDR3aa: CATSTPTGAEYF

v_gene: TRBV9
abundance: once
d_gene: -
j_gene: TRBJ1-1
CDR3nt: TGTGCCAGCAGCTTTGGGGCAGGCAGGGCCGACACTGAAGCTTTCTTT
CDR3aa: CASSFGAGRADTEAFF

v_gene: TRBV30
abundance: -
d_gene: -
j_gene: TRBJ1-6
CDR3nt: TGTGCCTGGAGTGTACAAAGGGGCTTTAATTCACCCCTCCACTTT
CDR3aa: CAWSVQRGFNSPLHF